The next 27 T cell receptor beta chains were all read from a single sample in a study of blood T cell repertoires in COVID-19. TCRdb keeps only in-frame clones here, not all; method: immunoSEQ multiplex PCR. The data hold 28,000 or so clones, with about 88% observed a single time. Specimen: peripheral blood. The origin of the receptors is a woman between 50 and 59 years old with active COVID-19.

The rearrangement links TRBV27 to TRBJ1-1; D gene uncertain. Between the trimmed V and J ends, which lost 5 bases and 1 base, there was a span of 20 bases. CDR1 and CDR2 from the germline V gene are MNHEY and SMNVEV (reference sequence). The length of the CDR3 is 17 residues. CDR3 coding DNA: TGTGCCAGCAGTCCCCTGACTCTTAGGTATGGGAACACTGAAGCTTTCTTT. Protein: CASSPLTLRYGNTEAFF.

V is TRBV6-5 and J is TRBJ2-7; the D gene is possibly TRBD2 (6 bases). From germline, CDR1 is MNHEY and CDR2 SVGAGI. The CDR3 is made up of 13 amino acids. The ends were cut back, 6 bases at V and 2 bases at J, with 11 bases in the middle. The chain's CDR3 is CASRLAEAYEQYF. The CDR3, as DNA: TGTGCCAGCAGACTAGCTGAGGCCTACGAGCAGTACTTC.

The V and J genes are TRBV4-2 and TRBJ1-6; TRBD1 matches at 7 bases. CDR3 length: 15 residues. Trimming removed 0 bases from V and 10 bases from J; junction bases left unmatched: 6. Per the germline V gene, CDR1 is LGHNA and CDR2 is YNFKEQ. The CDR3 nucleotides are TGTGCCAGCAGCCAAGATGCGACAGGGCAATCACCCCTCCACTTT. Protein sequence: CASSQDATGQSPLHF.

The chain carries TRBV5-6 and TRBJ1-2, with D hard to call. Germline V lookup: CDR1 SGHDT, CDR2 YYEEEE. Trimming stripped 0 bases from V and 0 bases from J, with 6 bases between. This CDR3 has 14 amino acids. CDR3 loop: CASSLVFSNYGYTF. CDR3 sequence (DNA): TGTGCCAGCAGCTTGGTATTTTCTAACTATGGCTACACCTTC.

The CDR3: CASSQDIKTKRYNEQFF. The CDR3 coding sequence is TGTGCCAGCAGCCAAGATATAAAAACTAAGCGATACAATGAGCAGTTCTTC. This chain connects TRBV4-2 to TRBJ2-1; D is uncertain. The ends were cut back, 0 bases at V and 4 bases at J, with 16 bases in the middle. CDR3 length equals 17 residues. Germline CDR1 is LGHNA and CDR2 is YNFKEQ.

This sequence joins TRBV19 and TRBJ1-2; D perhaps matches TRBD1 (5 bases). The CDR3 spans 12 residues. Trimming left V 10 bases short and J 4 bases short, with 13 bases between. Germline V gene sequence: CDR1 LNHDA, CDR2 SQIVND (reference sequence). The chain's CDR3 is CAIGGEAYGYTF. The CDR3 DNA reads TGTGCCATCGGGGGGGAGGCCTATGGCTACACCTTC.

The J gene is TRBJ2-5, the V gene TRBV7-2; 9 bases match TRBD2. Germline V gene sequence: CDR1 SGHTA, CDR2 FQGNSA. Trimming removed 5 bases from V and 2 bases from J; junction bases left unmatched: 12. CDR3 length: 17 residues. The chain's CDR3 is CASSPGVLTSGQETQYF. CDR3 sequence (DNA): TGTGCCAGCAGCCCCGGGGTCCTGACTAGCGGTCAAGAGACCCAGTACTTC. Using reference TRBV7-2 and TRBJ2-5 for the parts outside the CDR3, the full variable domain is GAGVSQSPSNKVTEKGKDVELRCDPISGHTALYWYRQSLGQGLEFLIYFQGNSAPDKSGLPSDRFSAERTGGSVSTLTIQRTQQEDSAVYLCASSPGVLTSGQETQYFGPGTRLLVL.

V and J are TRBV7-8 and TRBJ1-5, with TRBD1 identical over 7 bases. Per the germline V gene, CDR1 is SGHVS and CDR2 is FQNEAQ. With V trimmed by 1 base and J by 10 bases, 10 bases remained unmatched. CDR3 length: 15 amino acids. CDR3 bases: TGTGCCAGCAGCTTAGAGGACGACAGGGAGCAACCCCAGCATTTT. It translates to CASSLEDDREQPQHF.

The chain recombines TRBV18 with TRBJ2-7, with D possibly TRBD1 on 6 matching bases. The CDR3 consists of 13 residues. Trimming took off 4 bases at V and 3 bases at J, with 10 bases between the two ends. Germline V gene sequence: CDR1 KGHSH, CDR2 LQKENI. Here the CDR3 DNA reads TGTGCCAGCTCACATCGGGACAACTACGAGCAGTACTTC. Translating it yields CASSHRDNYEQYF.

CDR3 region: CASSVVVGGTGELFF. CDR3 in DNA: TGTGCCAGCAGCGTAGTTGTGGGGGGCACCGGGGAGCTGTTTTTT. This chain uses TRBV9 with TRBJ2-2; the D gene is possibly TRBD2 (6 bases). Per germline, CDR1 SGDLS and CDR2 YYNGEE. This CDR3 region has 15 residues. V was clipped by 0 bases and J by 4 bases, with 10 bases between them. Full variable domain (remainder filled in from reference TRBV9 and TRBJ2-2): DSGVTQTPKHLITATGQRVTLRCSPRSGDLSVYWYQQSLDQGLQFLIQYYNGEERAKGNILERFSAQQFPDLHSELNLSSLELGDSALYFCASSVVVGGTGELFFGEGSRLTVL.

The chain carries TRBV12-3 or TRBV12-4 and TRBJ2-3; the D is unclear. V shed 4 bases and J shed 4 bases, with 3 bases lying between them. This CDR3 spans 11 amino acids. The CDR3 reads CASSSADTQYF. The DNA for the CDR3 is TGTGCCAGCAGTTCAGCAGATACGCAGTATTTT.

This rearrangement joins TRBV7-2 to TRBJ2-7, with D possibly matching TRBD1 (5 bases). The CDR3 is made up of 16 amino acids. The germline gives CDR1 SGHTA, CDR2 FQGNSA. V was pared by 4 bases and J by 4 bases, with 20 bases between. The chain's CDR3 is CASSSRLGRASYEQYF. The DNA for the CDR3 is TGTGCCAGCAGCTCCCGATTGGGCAGGGCGTCTTACGAGCAGTACTTC.

The rearrangement uses TRBV2 and TRBJ2-3; D is perhaps TRBD2 (5 bases). Germline V gene data show CDR1 as SNHLY and CDR2 as FYNNEI. The length of the CDR3 is 13 residues. V gave up 4 bases and J gave up 4 bases, with 9 bases separating them. CDR3 in DNA: TGTGCCAGCAGTGGCCGGGGTTCAGATACGCAGTATTTT. Translating it yields CASSGRGSDTQYF.

V gene TRBV16 combines with J gene TRBJ1-5; D uncertain. Trimming took off 0 bases at V and 7 bases at J, with 10 bases between the two ends. CDR1 and CDR2 (germline): KGHSY, FQNENV. The CDR3 is made up of 14 amino acids. The CDR3 spells CASSQSNSMQPQHF. The CDR3 nucleotides are TGTGCCAGCAGCCAATCTAACAGTATGCAGCCCCAGCATTTT.

The gene calls are TRBV5-1 and TRBJ2-2; D perhaps matches TRBD2 (5 bases). The CDR3 is 17 amino acids. CDR1 is SGHRS, CDR2 YFSETQ, per germline. With 0 bases removed from V and 5 bases from J, the gap between germline ends came to 17 bases. CDR3: CASSLDVRVPGTGELFF. In DNA form, the CDR3 reads TGCGCCAGCAGCTTGGATGTAAGGGTGCCGGGAACCGGGGAGCTGTTTTTT.

This sequence joins TRBV5-1 and TRBJ2-7; D perhaps matches TRBD1 (5 bases). Germline assignment: CDR1 SGHRS and CDR2 YFSETQ. The CDR3 consists of 15 residues. The V and J ends lost 0 bases and 0 bases respectively, with 10 bases between them. The CDR3 DNA sequence: TGCGCCAGCAGCTTGGAAGGGGCCAGCTCCTACGAGCAGTACTTC. It codes for CASSLEGASSYEQYF.

The genes are TRBV5-1 and TRBJ1-2, with 9 bases that match TRBD1. Germline V gives CDR1 SGHRS, CDR2 YFSETQ. The CDR3 contains 16 residues. J gave up 6 bases and V 7 bases, and 16 bases lay outside the gene matches. DNA of the CDR3: TGCGCCAGCGCAACAACTTCCGGGACAGGGATGGATGGCTACACCTTC. Translation gives CASATTSGTGMDGYTF.

The rearrangement uses TRBV4-1 and TRBJ2-4, with TRBD2 matching 7 bases. The CDR3 covers 14 residues. The germline V gene has CDR1 MGHRA and CDR2 YSYEKL. Losses at the gene ends were 3 bases for V and 5 bases for J; bases not matched to a gene: 4. The CDR3 coding sequence is TGCGCCAGCAGCCAGTCTAGCGGACAAAACATTCAGTACTTC. This codes for CASSQSSGQNIQYF.

The V and J genes are TRBV6-1 and TRBJ2-1, with a weak D call TRBD1 (5 bases). The CDR3 runs to 12 residues. The germline V gene encodes CDR1 MNHNS and CDR2 SASEGT. The germline V and J ends were trimmed by 1 base and 8 bases, with 6 bases remaining between them. As DNA, the CDR3 is TGTGCCAGCAGTGAAGGGGGCTATGAGCAGTTCTTC. Protein: CASSEGGYEQFF.

This clone has only a few counts. The chain uses TRBV4-2 and TRBJ2-1; 9 nucleotides line up with TRBD2. Per germline, CDR1 LGHNA and CDR2 YNFKEQ. J lost 6 bases, V lost 4 bases, and 10 bases had no gene match. The CDR3 loop spans 16 amino acids. CDR3 sequence: CASSPQAGGGTNEQFF. DNA for the CDR3: TGTGCCAGCAGCCCCCAAGCGGGAGGCGGAACCAATGAGCAGTTCTTC.

The chain couples TRBV6-5 to TRBJ1-4; D ambiguous. Germline V gene lookup returns CDR1 MNHEY and CDR2 SVGAGI. V lost 2 bases and J lost 6, with 10 bases in between. The CDR3 is 14 amino acids. CDR3 nucleotide sequence: TGTGCCAGCAGTTACGGCTTCGGGGATGAAAAACTGTTTTTT. This sequence encodes CASSYGFGDEKLFF.

The chain links TRBV4-1 to TRBJ2-4; TRBD1 matches at 10 bases. The ends lost 4 bases at V and 8 bases at J; junction bases unmatched: 5. The germline CDR1 and CDR2 sequences are MGHRA and YSYEKL. CDR3 length: 14 amino acids. CDR3 sequence reads: CASSPAGTGDIQYF. CDR3 nucleotide sequence: TGCGCCAGCAGCCCCGCCGGGACAGGGGACATTCAGTACTTC.

The chain combines TRBV4-1 with TRBJ1-5; no definite D call. Trimming took 0 bases from V and 1 from J, leaving 10 bases between them. Looked up from germline, CDR1 is MGHRA and CDR2 is YSYEKL. This CDR3 is built from 16 residues. The CDR3 is CASSQDERMSNQPQHF. In DNA, the CDR3 is TGCGCCAGCAGCCAAGATGAGAGGATGAGCAATCAGCCCCAGCATTTT.

The chain joins TRBV6-1 to TRBJ2-7; a weak D match, TRBD2 (5 bases). The germline V gene has CDR1 MNHNS and CDR2 SASEGT. CDR3 size: 15 residues. Trimming took 3 bases from V and 4 from J, leaving 16 bases between them. CDR3 in amino acids: CASSDGWAGGYEQYF. The CDR3 coding sequence is TGTGCCAGCAGTGACGGCTGGGCGGGCGGTTACGAGCAGTACTTC.

V is TRBV5-1 and J is TRBJ1-2; 9 bases line up with TRBD1. Per the germline V gene, CDR1 is SGHRS and CDR2 is YFSETQ. The CDR3 spans 15 residues. J gave up 8 bases and V 0 bases, and 8 bases lay outside the gene matches. Here the CDR3 reads CASSLAGQGRSGYTF. CDR3 nucleotide sequence: TGCGCCAGCAGCTTGGCGGGACAGGGAAGGAGCGGCTACACCTTC.

The chain links TRBV28 to TRBJ2-5; 8 positions agree with TRBD2. This CDR3 has 14 residues. The J segment lost 3 bases and the V segment lost 3 bases, leaving 3 bases of the junction unmatched. CDR1 is MDHEN and CDR2 is SYDVKM in the germline V gene. The CDR3 DNA is TGTGCCAGCAGTTTCGGGGGGGCGAAAGAGACCCAGTACTTC. Translating gives CASSFGGAKETQYF.

The rearrangement links TRBV24-1 to TRBJ2-1, with 7 positions matching TRBD1. V dropped 5 bases and J dropped 6; count of bases not matched to a gene: 6. CDR1 and CDR2 (germline): KGHDR, SFDVKD. The CDR3 is 14 residues long. The CDR3 DNA reads TGTGCCACCAGTGGCAGGGACAGCGCCAATGAGCAGTTCTTC. Its translation is CATSGRDSANEQFF.